Below are 2 T cell receptor beta chains sequenced from a single sample in a study of tumor-infiltrating lymphocytes in localized non-small cell lung cancer. Clones were sequenced by immunoSEQ multiplex PCR, and TCRdb holds only the in-frame ones, with some missing. The table has about 15,000 clones, approximately 70% seen once. Sequenced material: lung tumor tissue. Receptors were obtained from a human donor with non-small cell lung cancer.

The J gene is TRBJ1-2, the V gene TRBV1; the D segment call TRBD1 is taken from the table without a DNA check. TRBV1 is marked as a pseudogene. This CDR3 comprises 17 residues. The CDR3 protein is CTSSPWDRGRSDYGYTF. The CDR3 DNA follows: TGCACCAGCAGCCCCTGGGACAGGGGGCGAAGTGACTATGGCTACACCTTC.

The chain carries TRBV5-6 and TRBJ2-1; 9 bases fit TRBD1. The CDR3 is 16 residues long. The germline V gene has CDR1 SGHDT and CDR2 YYEEEE. J was trimmed by 9 bases and V by 4 bases; bases with no gene match: 14. The CDR3 DNA follows: TGTGCCAGCAGCCCACTGCCGGGACAGGGAAGGAGTGAGCAGTTCTTC. Translation gives CASSPLPGQGRSEQFF.